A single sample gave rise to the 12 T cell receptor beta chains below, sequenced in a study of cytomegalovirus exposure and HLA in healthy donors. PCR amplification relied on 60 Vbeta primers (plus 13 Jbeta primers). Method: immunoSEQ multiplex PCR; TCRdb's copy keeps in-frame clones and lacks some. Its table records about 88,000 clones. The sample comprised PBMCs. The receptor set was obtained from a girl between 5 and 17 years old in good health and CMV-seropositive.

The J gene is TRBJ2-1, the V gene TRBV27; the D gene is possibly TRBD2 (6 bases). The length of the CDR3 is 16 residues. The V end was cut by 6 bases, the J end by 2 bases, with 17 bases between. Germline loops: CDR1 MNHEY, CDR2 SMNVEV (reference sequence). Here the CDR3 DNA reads TGTGCCAGCAGCCGTTTCGGGGGTGTTACCTACAATGAGCAGTTCTTC. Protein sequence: CASSRFGGVTYNEQFF.

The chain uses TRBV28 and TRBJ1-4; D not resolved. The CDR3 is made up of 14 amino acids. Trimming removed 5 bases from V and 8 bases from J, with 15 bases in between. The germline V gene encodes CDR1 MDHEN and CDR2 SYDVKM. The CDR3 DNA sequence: TGTGCCAGCAGTCCGCGGACTTTTTGGGAAAAACTGTTTTTT. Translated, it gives CASSPRTFWEKLFF.

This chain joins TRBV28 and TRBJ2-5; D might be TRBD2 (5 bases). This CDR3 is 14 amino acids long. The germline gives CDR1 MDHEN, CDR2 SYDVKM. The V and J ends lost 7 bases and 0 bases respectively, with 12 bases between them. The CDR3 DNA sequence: TGTGCCAGCAAACAACTAGAACACCAAGAGACCCAGTACTTC. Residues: CASKQLEHQETQYF.

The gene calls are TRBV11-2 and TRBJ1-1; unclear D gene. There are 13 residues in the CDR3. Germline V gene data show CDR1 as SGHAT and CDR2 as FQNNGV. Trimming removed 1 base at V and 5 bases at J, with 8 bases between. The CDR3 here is CASSLGTVTEAFF. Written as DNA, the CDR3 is TGTGCCAGCAGCTTAGGCACAGTGACTGAAGCTTTCTTT. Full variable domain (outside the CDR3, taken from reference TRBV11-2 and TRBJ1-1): EAGVAQSPRYKIIEKRQSVAFWCNPISGHATLYWYQQILGQGPKLLIQFQNNGVVDDSQLPKDRFSAERLKGVDSTLKIQPAKLEDSAVYLCASSLGTVTEAFFGQGTRLTVV.

The chain's CDR3 is CASSDRGRAAREQYV. The CDR3 nucleotides are TGTGCCAGCAGTGATCGAGGGAGGGCCGCTCGGGAGCAGTACGTC. The chain is built from TRBV2 and TRBJ2-7; TRBD2 matches at 7 bases. The CDR3 is made up of 15 amino acids. V lost 3 bases and J lost 7; bases outside the gene matches: 12. From germline, CDR1 is SNHLY and CDR2 FYNNEI.

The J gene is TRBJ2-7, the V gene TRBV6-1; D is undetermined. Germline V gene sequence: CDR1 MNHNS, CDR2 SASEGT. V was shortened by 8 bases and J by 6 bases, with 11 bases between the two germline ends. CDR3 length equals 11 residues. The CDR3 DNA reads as TGTGCCAGCTCCCTTTTGGGCGAGCAGTACGTC. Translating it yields CASSLLGEQYV.

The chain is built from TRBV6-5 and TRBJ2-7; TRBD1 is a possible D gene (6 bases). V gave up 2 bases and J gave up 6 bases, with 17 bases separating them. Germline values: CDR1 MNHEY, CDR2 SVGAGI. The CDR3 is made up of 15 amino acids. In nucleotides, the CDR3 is TGTGCCAGCAGTTACCGTACAGGGATGGGCGGCGAGCAGTACTTC. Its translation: CASSYRTGMGGEQYF.

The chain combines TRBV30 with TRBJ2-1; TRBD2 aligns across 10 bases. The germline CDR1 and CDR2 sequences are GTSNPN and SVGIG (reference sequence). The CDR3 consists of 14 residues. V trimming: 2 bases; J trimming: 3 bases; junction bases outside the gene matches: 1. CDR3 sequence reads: CAWSSGGVYNEQFF. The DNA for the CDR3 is TGTGCCTGGAGTAGCGGGGGGGTCTACAATGAGCAGTTCTTC.

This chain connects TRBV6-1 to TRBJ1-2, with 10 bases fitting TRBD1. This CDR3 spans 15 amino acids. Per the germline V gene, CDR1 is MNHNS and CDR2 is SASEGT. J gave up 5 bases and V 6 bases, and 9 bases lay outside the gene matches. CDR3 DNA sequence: TGTGCCAGCAGACGAACCGGGACAGGGGTTTATGGCTACACCTTC. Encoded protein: CASRRTGTGVYGYTF.

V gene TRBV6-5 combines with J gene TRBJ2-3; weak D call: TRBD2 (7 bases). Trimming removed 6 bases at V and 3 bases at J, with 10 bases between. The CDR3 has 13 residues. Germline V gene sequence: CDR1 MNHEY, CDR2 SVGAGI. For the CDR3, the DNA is TGTGCCAGCAGGGGAGGGGGAACAGATACGCAGTATTTT. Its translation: CASRGGGTDTQYF.

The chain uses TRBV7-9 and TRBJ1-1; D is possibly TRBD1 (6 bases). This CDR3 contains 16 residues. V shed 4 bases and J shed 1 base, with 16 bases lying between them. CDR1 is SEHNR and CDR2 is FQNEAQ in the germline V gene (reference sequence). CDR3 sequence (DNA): TGTGCCAGCAGCTATCGGGGGGGCCCGGGGAACACTGAAGCTTTCTTT. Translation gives CASSYRGGPGNTEAFF.

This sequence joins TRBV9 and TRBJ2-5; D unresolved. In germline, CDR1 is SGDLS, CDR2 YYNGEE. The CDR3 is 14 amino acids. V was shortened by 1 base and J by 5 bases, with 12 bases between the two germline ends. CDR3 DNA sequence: TGTGCCAGCAGCGTATACGGCATCGGGGAGACCCAGTACTTC. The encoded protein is CASSVYGIGETQYF.